One and the same sample provided the 30 T cell receptor beta chains below, sequenced in a study of neurological immune-mediated disorders. Time point defined: longitudinal time-point 3. A single record per CDR3 protein comes from TCRdb applying MiXCR to the 5' RACE reads. This table has 95,000 to 110,000 distinct CDR3 sequences, 10% to 13% appearing once. Sequencing input: PBMCs. These receptor sequences come from a female donor with HTLV-1-associated myelopathy (HAM/TSP).

V and J are TRBV2 and TRBJ2-3, with 8 nucleotides matching TRBD1. The CDR3 runs to 13 residues. CDR1 and CDR2 from the germline V gene are SNHLY and FYNNEI. The V and J ends lost 3 bases and 5 bases, in that order; junction bases with no gene match: 1. DNA for the CDR3: TGTGCCAGCAGTGAGACAGGGGTAGATACGCAGTATTTT. It yields the protein CASSETGVDTQYF.

This clonotype showed up many times. This chain connects TRBV6-5 to TRBJ2-3; 7 bases line up with TRBD2. From germline, CDR1 is MNHEY and CDR2 SVGAGI. Germline trimming cut 0 bases from V and 2 bases from J; bases unmatched to any gene: 5. The CDR3 runs to 16 residues. Here the CDR3 reads CASSYSASGNTDTQYF. CDR3 sequence (DNA): TGTGCCAGCAGTTACTCGGCTAGCGGCAACACAGATACGCAGTATTTT.

This clonotype came up many times. The CDR3 nucleotides read TGCGCCAGCAGTCCGAAGACACCTCAAACTAATTCACCCCTCCACTTT. As protein: CASSPKTPQTNSPLHF. V and J are TRBV5-1 and TRBJ1-6; no clear D. This CDR3 comprises 16 residues. CDR1 is SGHRS and CDR2 is YFSETQ in the germline V gene. V lost 5 bases, J lost 6 bases, and 18 bases lay in between.

This clonotype was found a few times. The chain's CDR3 is CASSYGGAGDYGYTF. In DNA form, the CDR3 reads TGTGCCAGCAGTTATGGGGGGGCCGGTGACTATGGCTACACCTTC. The V and J genes are TRBV6-6 and TRBJ1-2, with D perhaps TRBD1 (6 bases). CDR3 length: 15 amino acids. CDR1 is MNHNY and CDR2 is SVGAGI in the germline V gene (reference sequence). The V and J ends lost 3 bases and 3 bases respectively, with 14 bases between them.

This clonotype was counted many times. The CDR3 bases are TGTGCCAGCAGGCGGGACAGCCTCTATGGCTACACCTTC. Protein product: CASRRDSLYGYTF. The chain combines TRBV7-2 with TRBJ1-2; TRBD1 matches 7 bases. The CDR3 extends over 13 amino acids. Germline V lookup: CDR1 SGHTA, CDR2 FQGNSA. V dropped 6 bases and J dropped 4; count of bases not matched to a gene: 5. Variable domain in full (rest from reference TRBV7-2 and TRBJ1-2): GAGVSQSPSNKVTEKGKDVELRCDPISGHTALYWYRQSLGQGLEFLIYFQGNSAPDKSGLPSDRFSAERTGGSVSTLTIQRTQQEDSAVYLCASRRDSLYGYTFGSGTRLTVV.

By share, this clonotype ranks as medium-sized. The rearrangement links TRBV5-1 to TRBJ1-2; possible D gene TRBD1, 5 bases. The germline V and J ends were trimmed by 3 bases and 2 bases, with 11 bases remaining between them. Per the germline V gene, CDR1 is SGHRS and CDR2 is YFSETQ. This CDR3 contains 14 residues. The CDR3 DNA is TGCGCCAGCAGCTCGGCAGGGACGAACTATGGCTACACCTTC. It specifies CASSSAGTNYGYTF. Based on the CDR3 plus reference TRBV5-1 and TRBJ1-2, the full variable domain is KAGVTQTPRYLIKTRGQQVTLSCSPISGHRSVSWYQQTPGQGLQFLFEYFSETQRNKGNFPGRFSGRQFSNSRSEMNVSTLELGDSALYLCASSSAGTNYGYTFGSGTRLTVV.

The sample holds many counts of this clonotype. The V gene is TRBV12-3 or TRBV12-4, the J gene TRBJ1-2; possible D gene TRBD1, 6 bases. The V end was cut by 9 bases, the J end by 2 bases, with 10 bases between. This CDR3 region has 12 residues. CDR3 sequence: CASTTGNYGYTF. For the CDR3, the DNA is TGTGCCAGTACAACAGGGAACTATGGCTACACCTTC.

This clonotype was seen many times. This rearrangement joins TRBV2 to TRBJ2-7; 13 nucleotides match TRBD2. This CDR3 region has 15 residues. Trimming cost V 8 bases and J 7 bases; bases outside gene matches: 11. The germline V gene has CDR1 SNHLY and CDR2 FYNNEI. The CDR3 protein is CASGGLAGASIEQYF. CDR3 sequence (DNA): TGTGCCAGCGGCGGACTAGCGGGGGCCTCTATTGAGCAGTACTTC. Full variable domain (rest looked up from reference TRBV2 and TRBJ2-7): EPEVTQTPSHQVTQMGQEVILRCVPISNHLYFYWYRQILGQKVEFLVSFYNNEISEKSEIFDDQFSVERPDGSNFTLKIRSTKLEDSAMYFCASGGLAGASIEQYFGPGTRLTVT.

For this clonotype: The junction departs from germline at one end; a sequencing error may be responsible. V usage is TRBV10-3 and J usage is TRBJ2-1; D is perhaps TRBD2 (6 bases). Germline CDR1 and CDR2: ENHRY and SYGVKD. The CDR3 covers 15 residues. This CDR3 reads CAVSFAWGGYNEQFF. CDR3 DNA sequence: TGTGCCGTCAGTTTTGCGTGGGGAGGTTATAATGAGCAGTTCTTC.

The sample holds a few counts of this clonotype. The chain joins TRBV6-2 or TRBV6-3 to TRBJ2-1, with 8 nucleotides matching TRBD1. V shed 6 bases, J shed 4 bases, and the junction held 2 bases outside the gene matches. Germline V gene lookup returns CDR1 MNHEY and CDR2 SVGEGT. The CDR3 has 13 residues. DNA of the CDR3: TGTGCCAGCAGGGGGACAGGATACAATGAGCAGTTCTTC. This gives the protein CASRGTGYNEQFF.

This clonotype showed up many times. The chain couples TRBV5-1 to TRBJ1-6; no clear D. Germline CDR1 is SGHRS and CDR2 is YFSETQ. Trimming pared 4 bases from V and 3 bases from J, leaving 11 bases between. The CDR3 contains 15 residues. The chain's CDR3 is CASSLGAGYNSPLHF. In DNA, the CDR3 is TGCGCCAGCAGCCTTGGAGCCGGCTATAATTCACCCCTCCACTTT.

The sample holds many counts of this clonotype. The J gene is TRBJ2-7, the V gene TRBV3-1, with D perhaps TRBD1 (5 bases). CDR3 length equals 14 residues. V was pared by 0 bases and J by 9 bases, with 15 bases between. Germline assignment: CDR1 LGHDT and CDR2 YNNKEL (reference sequence). The CDR3 spells CASSQDPGSGRQYF. The CDR3 nucleotides read TGTGCCAGCAGCCAAGACCCAGGGTCCGGTCGGCAGTACTTC.

This clonotype was recorded at least ten times. V gene TRBV7-9 combines with J gene TRBJ2-5; 9 bases agree with TRBD2. V shed 5 bases, J shed 5 bases, and the junction held 9 bases outside the gene matches. CDR3 length equals 15 residues. CDR1 is SEHNR and CDR2 is FQNEAQ in the germline V gene (reference sequence). This CDR3 is CASSPSGDLRETQYF. As DNA, the CDR3 is TGTGCCAGCAGCCCTAGCGGGGACCTCCGGGAGACCCAGTACTTC.

About this clonotype itself: A much larger clonotype is one base distant, so this may be a read error. The V call is TRBV20-1, the J call TRBJ2-2, with TRBD2 matching over 10 bases. The CDR3 spans 14 residues. CDR1 and CDR2 from the germline V gene are DFQATT and SNEGSKA (reference sequence). In DNA, the CDR3 is TGCAGTGCTACTAGCGGGGGATACACCAGGGAGCTGTTTTTT. The encoded protein is CSATSGGYTRELFF.

This clonotype has a handful of counts. V usage is TRBV3-1 and J usage is TRBJ2-4; D may be TRBD1 (5 bases). V was cut by 1 base and J by 2 bases, with 6 bases left in between. The CDR3 runs to 14 residues. Germline values: CDR1 LGHDT, CDR2 YNNKEL (reference sequence). This CDR3 reads CASSQAGSKNIQYF. DNA for the CDR3: TGTGCCAGCAGCCAAGCAGGGTCCAAAAACATTCAGTACTTC.

This clonotype was seen ten or more times. J is TRBJ2-2 and V is TRBV29-1; D ambiguous. The CDR3 loop spans 15 amino acids. Per germline, CDR1 SQVTM and CDR2 ANQGSEA. The V gene lost 6 bases and the J gene lost 1 base, with 15 bases spanning the gap. CDR3 in amino acids: CSVVPGPKNTGELFF. The CDR3 nucleotides read TGCAGCGTGGTCCCGGGTCCCAAGAACACCGGGGAGCTGTTTTTT.

This clonotype was seen repeatedly, ten times or more. The gene calls are TRBV5-1 and TRBJ1-3; D is unresolved. Per the germline V gene, CDR1 is SGHRS and CDR2 is YFSETQ. This CDR3 comprises 14 residues. V lost 4 bases and J 4 bases, leaving 12 bases between the germline ends. The CDR3 sequence: CASSHDGSGNTIYF. Here the CDR3 DNA reads TGCGCCAGCAGCCACGACGGATCCGGAAACACCATATATTTT.

This clonotype was seen many times. The V and J genes are TRBV24-1 and TRBJ2-3, with D tentatively TRBD1 (6 bases). With 10 bases removed from V and 2 bases from J, the gap between germline ends came to 12 bases. The CDR3 loop spans 13 amino acids. The germline CDR1 and CDR2 sequences are KGHDR and SFDVKD. The DNA of the CDR3 is TGTGCCACTGCACAGGGAAACACAGATACGCAGTATTTT. Its protein product is CATAQGNTDTQYF.

This clonotype was seen repeatedly, ten times or more. CDR3 coding DNA: TGTGCCAGCAGCTTAGTATACGGGACAAGCTTCACCGGGGAGCTGTTTTTT. This gives the protein CASSLVYGTSFTGELFF. This chain connects TRBV7-2 to TRBJ2-2; TRBD1 is a possible D gene (6 bases). The V gene's germline CDR1 is SGHTA and CDR2 FQGNSA. The CDR3 totals 17 residues. Trimming removed 1 base from V and 4 bases from J, with 16 bases in between.

This clonotype showed up many times. This sequence joins TRBV7-8 and TRBJ1-1; 11 bases align to TRBD1. V shed 4 bases, J shed 4 bases, and the junction held 5 bases outside the gene matches. Germline values: CDR1 SGHVS, CDR2 FQNEAQ. This CDR3 has 15 residues. CDR3 DNA sequence: TGTGCCAGCAGCTGGGACAGGGGGATTGGCACTGAAGCTTTCTTT. This sequence encodes CASSWDRGIGTEAFF.

This clonotype was counted many times. The gene calls are TRBV12-3 or TRBV12-4 and TRBJ1-6; TRBD1 might be the D (6 bases). The CDR3 covers 15 residues. With 6 bases removed from V and 8 bases from J, the gap between germline ends came to 17 bases. CDR3: CASRPRTAEYSPLHF. The CDR3 nucleotides are TGTGCCAGCAGGCCTAGGACAGCAGAGTATTCACCCCTCCACTTT.

This clonotype appeared many times. This chain uses TRBV29-1 with TRBJ1-2; 7 positions agree with TRBD1. Germline values: CDR1 SQVTM, CDR2 ANQGSEA. CDR3 length: 12 amino acids. V lost 5 bases and J lost 5; bases outside the gene matches: 5. CDR3 residues: CSVTGTAYGYTF. The CDR3 DNA reads TGCAGCGTTACCGGGACAGCTTATGGCTACACCTTC.

This clonotype was seen more than once but under ten times. This rearrangement joins TRBV24-1 to TRBJ2-2; D call uncertain. Germline values: CDR1 KGHDR, CDR2 SFDVKD. The CDR3 has 16 residues. With 3 bases removed from V and 0 bases from J, the gap between germline ends came to 10 bases. The CDR3 DNA is TGTGCCACCAGTGATATATGGCAAACGAACACCGGGGAGCTGTTTTTT. Its translation: CATSDIWQTNTGELFF.

The rearrangement uses TRBV5-1 and TRBJ2-4, with 7 bases matching TRBD1. The CDR3 has 16 residues. Losses at the gene ends were 2 bases for V and 8 bases for J; bases not matched to a gene: 13. Germline values: CDR1 SGHRS, CDR2 YFSETQ. CDR3 DNA: TGCGCCAGCAGCTTCGGAAACACAGGGGCTCGGGACATTCAGTACTTC. Protein: CASSFGNTGARDIQYF.

There are many counts of this clonotype. The chain has TRBV10-3 and TRBJ2-5; D is possibly TRBD1 (6 bases). The CDR3 has 12 residues. Germline CDR1 reads ENHRY; CDR2 reads SYGVKD. The germline V and J ends were trimmed by 6 bases and 7 bases, with 12 bases remaining between them. This chain's CDR3 is CAISPDSRTQYF. The CDR3 bases are TGTGCCATCAGCCCGGACAGCAGGACCCAGTACTTC.

This clonotype was found many times. The chain employs TRBV10-3 and TRBJ1-1; TRBD1 aligns across 9 bases. The CDR3 consists of 16 residues. V lost 0 bases, J lost 11 bases, and 13 bases stayed unmatched. From germline, CDR1 is ENHRY and CDR2 SYGVKD. This CDR3 is CAISESWTGDRREAFF. In DNA, the CDR3 is TGTGCCATCAGTGAGTCCTGGACAGGGGACCGAAGAGAGGCTTTCTTT.

This clonotype appeared many times. V is TRBV5-1 and J is TRBJ2-1, with 8 bases fitting TRBD1. CDR1 SGHRS and CDR2 YFSETQ come from the germline V gene. After removal of 1 base from V and 5 bases from J, the junction contained 2 bases not matched to a gene. CDR3 length: 14 amino acids. CDR3 in amino acids: CASSLYRGDNEQFF. The CDR3 nucleotides read TGCGCCAGCAGCTTGTACAGGGGGGACAATGAGCAGTTCTTC.

For this clonotype: Being one base from a much bigger clone, this may be a read error. The chain recombines TRBV5-1 with TRBJ2-7; D remains ambiguous. The CDR3 totals 14 residues. Trimming removed 3 bases at V and 7 bases at J, with 17 bases between. CDR1 is SGHRS, CDR2 YFSETQ, per germline. The CDR3 DNA follows: TGCGCCAGCAGCTCGAAAGACCCACCGGGTGAGCAGTACTTC. It is translated as CASSSKDPPGEQYF.

This clonotype was found a few times. The junction differs from germline at one of its ends, possibly a read error. The chain joins TRBV15 to TRBJ2-7; D is ambiguous. Germline CDR1 reads LNHNV; CDR2 reads YYDKDF (reference sequence). This CDR3 is 13 amino acids long. The CDR3 DNA sequence: TGTGCTACCAGCAGGAAAGATTTCTACGAGCAGTACTTC. This sequence encodes CATSRKDFYEQYF.

This clonotype was detected many times. The V gene is TRBV3-1, the J gene TRBJ1-4, with TRBD1 matching over 10 bases. Germline lookup yields CDR1 LGHDT and CDR2 YNNKEL (reference sequence). The CDR3 totals 20 residues. Trimming cost V 4 bases and J 5 bases; bases outside gene matches: 19. This CDR3 is CASSLGPGQGTTNSNEKLFF. The CDR3 DNA is TGTGCCAGCAGCCTAGGACCGGGACAGGGGACCACCAACTCCAATGAAAAACTGTTTTTT.